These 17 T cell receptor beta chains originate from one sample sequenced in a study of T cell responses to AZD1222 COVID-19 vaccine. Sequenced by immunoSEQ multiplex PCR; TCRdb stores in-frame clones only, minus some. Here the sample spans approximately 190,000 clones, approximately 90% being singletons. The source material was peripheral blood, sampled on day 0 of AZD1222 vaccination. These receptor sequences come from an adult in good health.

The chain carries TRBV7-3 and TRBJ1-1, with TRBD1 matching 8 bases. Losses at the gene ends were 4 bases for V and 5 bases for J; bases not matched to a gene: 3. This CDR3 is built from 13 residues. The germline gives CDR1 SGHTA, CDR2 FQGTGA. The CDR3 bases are TGTGCCAGCAGCTCACAGGGGGGTACTGAAGCTTTCTTT. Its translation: CASSSQGGTEAFF.

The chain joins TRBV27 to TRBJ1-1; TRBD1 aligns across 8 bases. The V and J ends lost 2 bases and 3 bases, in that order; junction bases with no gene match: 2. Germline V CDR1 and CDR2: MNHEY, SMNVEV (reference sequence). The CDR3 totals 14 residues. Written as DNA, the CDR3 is TGTGCCAGCAGTTTAGGACAGGGATACACTGAAGCTTTCTTT. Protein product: CASSLGQGYTEAFF.

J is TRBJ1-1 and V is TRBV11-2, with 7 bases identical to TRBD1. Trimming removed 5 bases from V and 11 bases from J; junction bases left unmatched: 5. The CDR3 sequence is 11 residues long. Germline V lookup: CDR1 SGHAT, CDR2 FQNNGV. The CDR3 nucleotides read TGTGCCAGCAGCCCAGGGGGTCGGGCTTTCTTT. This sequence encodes CASSPGGRAFF.

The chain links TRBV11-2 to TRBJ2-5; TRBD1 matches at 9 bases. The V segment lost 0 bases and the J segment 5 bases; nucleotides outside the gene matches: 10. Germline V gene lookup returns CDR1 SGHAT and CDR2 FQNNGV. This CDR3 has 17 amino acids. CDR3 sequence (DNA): TGTGCCAGCAGCTTAGATCGAGGACAGGGGTTTTTGGAGACCCAGTACTTC. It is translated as CASSLDRGQGFLETQYF.

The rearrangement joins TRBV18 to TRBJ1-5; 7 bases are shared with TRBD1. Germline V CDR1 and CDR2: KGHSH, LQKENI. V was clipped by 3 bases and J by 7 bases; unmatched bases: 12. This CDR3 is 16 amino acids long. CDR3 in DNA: TGTGCCAGCTCACCCCGGGACAGCTCCTTAGGGCAGCCCCAGCATTTT. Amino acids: CASSPRDSSLGQPQHF.

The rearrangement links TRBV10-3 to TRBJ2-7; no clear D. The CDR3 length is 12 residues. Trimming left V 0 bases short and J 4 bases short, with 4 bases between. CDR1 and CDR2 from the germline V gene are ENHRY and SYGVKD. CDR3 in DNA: TGTGCCATCAGTGAGTCCCCTTACGAGCAGTACTTC. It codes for CAISESPYEQYF.

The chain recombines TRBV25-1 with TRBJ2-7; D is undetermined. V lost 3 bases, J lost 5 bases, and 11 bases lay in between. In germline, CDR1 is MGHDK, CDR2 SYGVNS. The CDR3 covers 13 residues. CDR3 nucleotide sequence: TGTGCCAGCAGTGAGGGGTCCAGCGACGAGCAGTACTTC. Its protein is CASSEGSSDEQYF.

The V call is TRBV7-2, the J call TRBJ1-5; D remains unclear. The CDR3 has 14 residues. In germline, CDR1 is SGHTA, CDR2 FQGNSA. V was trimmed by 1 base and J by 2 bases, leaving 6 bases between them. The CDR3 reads CASSLEAGNQPQHF. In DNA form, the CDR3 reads TGTGCCAGCAGCTTAGAGGCAGGCAATCAGCCCCAGCATTTT.

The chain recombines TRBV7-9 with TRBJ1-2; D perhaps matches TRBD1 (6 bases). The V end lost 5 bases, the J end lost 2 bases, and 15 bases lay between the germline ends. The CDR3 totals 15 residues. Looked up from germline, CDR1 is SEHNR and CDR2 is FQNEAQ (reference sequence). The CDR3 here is CASSVSAQGNYGYTF. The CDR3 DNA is TGTGCCAGCAGCGTAAGTGCGCAGGGGAACTATGGCTACACCTTC.

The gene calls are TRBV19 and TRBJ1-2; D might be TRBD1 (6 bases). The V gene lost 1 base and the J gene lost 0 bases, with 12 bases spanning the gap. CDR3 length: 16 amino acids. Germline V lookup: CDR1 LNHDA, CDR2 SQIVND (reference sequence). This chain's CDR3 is CASSIVGGKANYGYTF. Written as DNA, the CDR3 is TGTGCCAGTAGTATAGTAGGGGGGAAAGCTAACTATGGCTACACCTTC.

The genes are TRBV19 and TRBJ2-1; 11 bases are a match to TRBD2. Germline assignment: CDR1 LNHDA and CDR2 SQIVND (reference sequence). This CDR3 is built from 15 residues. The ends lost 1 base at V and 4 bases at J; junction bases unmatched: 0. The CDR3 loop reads CASSIGLAGYNEQFF. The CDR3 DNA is TGTGCCAGTAGTATAGGACTAGCGGGGTACAATGAGCAGTTCTTC.

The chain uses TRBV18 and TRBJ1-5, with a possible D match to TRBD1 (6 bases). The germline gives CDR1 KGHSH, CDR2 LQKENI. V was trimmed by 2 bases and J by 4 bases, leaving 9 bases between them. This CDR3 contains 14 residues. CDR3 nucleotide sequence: TGTGCCAGCTCACCAAACAGGGATAATCAGCCCCAGCATTTT. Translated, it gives CASSPNRDNQPQHF.

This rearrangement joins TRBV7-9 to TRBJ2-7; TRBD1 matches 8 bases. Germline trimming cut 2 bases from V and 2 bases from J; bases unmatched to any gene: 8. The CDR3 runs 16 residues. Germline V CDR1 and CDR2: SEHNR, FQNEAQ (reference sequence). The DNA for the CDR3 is TGTGCCAGCAGCTTAAAGAGACAGGGGACAACCTACGAGCAGTACTTC. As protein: CASSLKRQGTTYEQYF. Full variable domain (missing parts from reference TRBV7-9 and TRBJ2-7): DTGVSQNPRHKITKRGQNVTFRCDPISEHNRLYWYRQTLGQGPEFLTYFQNEAQLEKSRLLSDRFSAERPKGSFSTLEIQRTEQGDSAMYLCASSLKRQGTTYEQYFGPGTRLTVT.

This CDR3 reads CASSEGLMEGYTF. The DNA for the CDR3 is TGTGCCAGCAGTGAGGGCCTTATGGAAGGCTACACCTTC. This chain joins TRBV6-1 and TRBJ1-2; no reliable D call. The CDR3 sequence is 13 residues long. Trimming pared 3 bases from V and 8 bases from J, leaving 13 bases between. CDR1 is MNHNS and CDR2 is SASEGT in the germline V gene.

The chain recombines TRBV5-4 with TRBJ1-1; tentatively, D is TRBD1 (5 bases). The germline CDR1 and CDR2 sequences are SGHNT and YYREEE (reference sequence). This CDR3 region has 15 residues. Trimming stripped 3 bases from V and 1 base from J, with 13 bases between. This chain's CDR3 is CASSYQFTGNTEAFF. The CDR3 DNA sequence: TGTGCCAGCAGCTACCAATTTACAGGGAACACTGAAGCTTTCTTT.

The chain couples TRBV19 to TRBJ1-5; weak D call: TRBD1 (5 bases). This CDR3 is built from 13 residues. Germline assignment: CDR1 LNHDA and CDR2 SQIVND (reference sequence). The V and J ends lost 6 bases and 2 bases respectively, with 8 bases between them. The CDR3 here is CASRRGRNQPQHF. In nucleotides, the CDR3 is TGTGCCAGTAGGAGGGGTCGCAATCAGCCCCAGCATTTT.

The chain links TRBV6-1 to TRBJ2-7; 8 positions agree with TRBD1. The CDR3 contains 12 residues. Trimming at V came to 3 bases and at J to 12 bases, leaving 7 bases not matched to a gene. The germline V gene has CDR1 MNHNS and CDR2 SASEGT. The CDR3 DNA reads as TGTGCCAGCAGTGACCTAGACAGGGGAATGTACTTC. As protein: CASSDLDRGMYF.